The 3 T cell receptor beta chains in this list originate from one sample, sequenced in a study of CD8+ T cells in alopecia areata. RNA was extracted and reverse transcribed into cDNA as the sequencing template. TCRdb's copy holds only in-frame clones and misses some; the assay was immunoSEQ multiplex PCR. The data hold around 200,000 clones, with 55% to 70% observed a single time. This sample's treatment: oral pan-JAK inhibitor, 5-10 mg twice daily. Sequencing was performed on CD4+ T cells sorted from blood, taken at week 4, from a patient treated with tofacitinib. The receptor source for this set is a human donor with alopecia areata.

This clone was detected only once. The gene calls are TRBV7-9 and TRBJ1-2; the D is unclear. Trimming took off 2 bases at V and 0 bases at J, with 7 bases between the two ends. This CDR3 has 14 residues. The germline gives CDR1 SEHNR, CDR2 FQNEAQ (reference sequence). CDR3 amino acids: CASSLSMTNYGYTF. The CDR3 nucleotides read TGTGCCAGCAGCTTAAGTATGACTAACTATGGCTACACCTTC.

V gene TRBV5-5 combines with J gene TRBJ2-3; TRBD2 aligns across 8 bases. The CDR3 runs 17 residues. Germline V gives CDR1 SGHKS, CDR2 YYEKEE (reference sequence). V lost 6 bases and J lost 0; bases outside the gene matches: 12. The CDR3 here is CASTIGRAITSTDTQYF. CDR3 coding DNA: TGTGCCAGCACCATCGGGAGGGCGATTACTAGCACAGATACGCAGTATTTT.

This clone was recorded once. The chain uses TRBV30 and TRBJ2-5; D remains unclear. The germline V gene has CDR1 GTSNPN and CDR2 SVGIG (reference sequence). V lost 4 bases, J lost 5 bases, and 11 bases lay in between. The CDR3 totals 12 residues. The CDR3 region has the DNA TGTGCCTGGAACCCCAGGCCGGAGACCCAGTACTTC. Its translation: CAWNPRPETQYF.